The present entry profiles one TCR beta chain with its context. Its antigen remains undetermined. No base qualities exist here, and no much larger clone lies one base off it. This specimen belongs to a study of blood T cell repertoires in COVID-19 (dated by TCRdb to 2019 to 2021). Describing the broader study: The collaborator samples originated in the United States, Italy and Spain and spanned the acute and convalescent phases of COVID-19. A freely available public database, intended as a resource for researchers studying the immune response to SARS-CoV-2, is where the repertoires were released. HLA class I and class II types, where available, came from metadata supplied by the sample provider rather than from assay-based typing. Sample metadata almost always included a de-identified subject ID, COVID-19 status, age in years and sex. Deeply sampled blood TCRbeta repertoires from subjects exposed to, actively infected with, or recovered from COVID-19 were included in the dataset. The prospective study material was composed of cDNA or gDNA derived from T cells, B-cell-depleted T cells, or PBMCs. Samples were obtained from the ongoing ImmuneRACE study (first 160 participants) and from over 1,000 subjects provided by 6 global collaborators.

What the study reported, not specific to this receptor: The amount of clinical and demographic metadata varied by source and participant and was provided uncurated.

Collaborating institutions collected whole blood in K2EDTA tubes following their own protocols. Collaborator samples were shipped for TCRbeta analysis as frozen whole blood, isolated PBMCs, or DNA extracted from either sample type. TCRbeta CDR3 regions were amplified from genomic DNA using the immunoSEQ Assay, a bias-controlled multiplex PCR. Concerning the study's data processing: The number of nucleated cells in each sample was estimated by amplification of reference gene primers within the assay. To quantify the absolute abundance of each unique TCRbeta CDR3 rearrangement, sequence reads were collapsed and filtered. For each sample, productive Simpson clonality was calculated as the square root of Simpson's diversity index over productive rearrangements. TCRdb re-hosts the immuneACCESS table, in-frame sequences only. Its copies lack some clones; in the studies checked, an unresolved V gene accounts for under half of them, and the cause for the rest is not known. Clone size and V and J calls were adopted from that table, with D and trimming inferred from the DNA. A total of roughly 200,000 clones appear in this sample, under 90% of them only once. The ten largest clones capture about 6.9% of the sample.

A distance of 9 bases separates the germline ends of V and J, which lose 0 bases and 0 bases respectively. The CDR3 covers 15 residues, taking in both the cysteine and the phenylalanine. Here the CDR3 DNA is all that survives: 45 bases in frame from base 1. CDR1 and CDR2 are read off the germline V gene as SGHRS and YFSETQ. Input material: peripheral blood. This sequence originates from a man aged 55 to 70 with acute or convalescent COVID-19. The receptor chain draws on TRBV5-1 and TRBJ1-1, with the identity of the D gene unclear. The bases read TGCGCCAGCAGCTTGGATCCGGTTATGAACACTGAAGCTTTCTTT. This codes for CASSLDPVMNTEAFF.